Listed here is a single T cell receptor (beta chain). The antigen is unknown. It was with 60 Vbeta and 13 Jbeta primers that the PCR ran. Sequencing used immunoSEQ multiplex PCR; TCRdb keeps in-frame clones, though not all of them. This table has about 110,000 clones, just under 80% appearing once. This sample was taken from a study of cytomegalovirus exposure and HLA in healthy donors. General study results and limits: Diagnosis of cytomegalovirus status made by the classifier reportedly showed high specificity and sensitivity. Analyzed later, most CMV-associated TCR beta chains appeared HLA-restricted.

Those who donated were healthy bone marrow donors. The CDR3 sequence is 14 residues long. Germline CDR1 reads SGDLS; CDR2 reads YYNGEE. V shed 0 bases and J shed 6 bases, with 13 bases lying between them. Source material: PBMCs. This chain links TRBV9 with TRBJ2-7; D uncertain. This TCR was sampled from a male donor in good health and CMV-seronegative. The DNA for the CDR3 is TGTGCCAGCAGCGTAGGACCTATAGGAGTCGAGCAGTACTTC. This encodes CASSVGPIGVEQYF.